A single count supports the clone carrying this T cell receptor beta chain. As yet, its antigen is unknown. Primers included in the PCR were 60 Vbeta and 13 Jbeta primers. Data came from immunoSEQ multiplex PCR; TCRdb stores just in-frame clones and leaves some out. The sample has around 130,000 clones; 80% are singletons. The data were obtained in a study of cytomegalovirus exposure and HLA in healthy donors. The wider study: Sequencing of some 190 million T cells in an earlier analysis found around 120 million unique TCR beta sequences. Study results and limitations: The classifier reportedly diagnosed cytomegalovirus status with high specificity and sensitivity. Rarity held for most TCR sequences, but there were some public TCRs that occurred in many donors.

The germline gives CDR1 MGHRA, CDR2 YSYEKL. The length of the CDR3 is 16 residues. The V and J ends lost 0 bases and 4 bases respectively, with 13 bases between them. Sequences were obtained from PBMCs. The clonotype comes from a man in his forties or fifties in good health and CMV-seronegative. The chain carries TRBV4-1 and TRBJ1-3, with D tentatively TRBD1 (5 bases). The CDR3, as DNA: TGCGCCAGCAGCCAAGAGGGGCAGGGCCGGGGAAACACCATATATTTT. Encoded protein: CASSQEGQGRGNTIYF.